This T cell receptor (beta chain) was recorded in a study of OX40 agonist ivuxolimab in advanced cancers. At the level of the study: Ivuxolimab, which patients received intravenously every 2 weeks, was dosed at 0.01 to 10 mg/kg. Findings and limits, study-wide: CD8+ T cells (on average) carried more expanded clones than CD4+ T cells. Blood T cells, both CD4+ and CD8+, expanded clonally by week 6 at 0.1 to 3.0 mg/kg.

As regards this clone: As yet, its antigen is unknown.

Assay used: immunoSEQ multiplex PCR; TCRdb lists only in-frame clones, some missing. The data hold about 38,000 clones, with 75% to 90% observed a single time. V lost 0 bases to trimming and J lost 6 bases; unmatched junction nucleotides: 3. The CDR3 loop spans 15 amino acids. Germline V gene lookup returns CDR1 SGHRS and CDR2 YFSETQ. V usage is TRBV5-1 and J usage is TRBJ2-3; TRBD2 matches at 11 bases. The TCR originated in an adult with an advanced solid tumor such as melanoma, head and neck, liver or kidney cancer. The source was CD4+ or CD8+ T cells sorted from blood, collected in a trial of the OX40 agonist ivuxolimab. The CDR3 is CASSLVGTSGDTQYF. Written as DNA, the CDR3 is TGCGCCAGCAGCTTGGTGGGGACTAGCGGTGATACGCAGTATTTT. Combining the CDR3 with reference TRBV5-1 and TRBJ2-3 gives the whole variable domain KAGVTQTPRYLIKTRGQQVTLSCSPISGHRSVSWYQQTPGQGLQFLFEYFSETQRNKGNFPGRFSGRQFSNSRSEMNVSTLELGDSALYLCASSLVGTSGDTQYFGPGTRLTVL.